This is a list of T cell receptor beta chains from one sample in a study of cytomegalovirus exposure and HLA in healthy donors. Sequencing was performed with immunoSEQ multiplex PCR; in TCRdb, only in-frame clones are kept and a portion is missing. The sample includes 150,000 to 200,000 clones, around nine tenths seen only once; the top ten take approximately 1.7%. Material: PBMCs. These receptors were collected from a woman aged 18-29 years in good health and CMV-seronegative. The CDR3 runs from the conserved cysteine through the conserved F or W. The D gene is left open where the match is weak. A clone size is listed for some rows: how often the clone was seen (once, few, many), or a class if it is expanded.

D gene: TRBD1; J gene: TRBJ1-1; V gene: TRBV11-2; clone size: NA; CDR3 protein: CASSWDRGPTEAFF; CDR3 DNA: TGTGCCAGCAGCTGGGACAGGGGGCCCACTGAAGCTTTCTTT
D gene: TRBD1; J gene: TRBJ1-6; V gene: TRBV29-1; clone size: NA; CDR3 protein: CSVADRVGSPLHF; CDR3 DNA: TGCAGCGTTGCGGACAGGGTGGGGTCACCCCTCCACTTT
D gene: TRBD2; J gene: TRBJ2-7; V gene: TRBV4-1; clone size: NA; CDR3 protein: CASSQEAGSSYEQYF; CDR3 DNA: TGTGCCAGCAGCCAGGAAGCGGGGTCCTCCTACGAGCAGTACTTC
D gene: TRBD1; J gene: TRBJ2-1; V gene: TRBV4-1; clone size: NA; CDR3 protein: CASSQGLKTGNPYNEQFF; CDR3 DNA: TGCGCCAGCAGCCAAGGCCTAAAGACAGGGAACCCTTACAATGAGCAGTTCTTC
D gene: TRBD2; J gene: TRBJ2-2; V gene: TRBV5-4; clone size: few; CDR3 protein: CASKLAGNTGELFF; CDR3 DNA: TGTGCCAGCAAACTAGCGGGGAACACCGGGGAGCTGTTTTTT
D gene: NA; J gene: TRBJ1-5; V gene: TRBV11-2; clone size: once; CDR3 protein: CASSLVHAGGPQHF; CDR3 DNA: TGTGCCAGCAGCTTAGTACACGCGGGGGGGCCCCAGCATTTT
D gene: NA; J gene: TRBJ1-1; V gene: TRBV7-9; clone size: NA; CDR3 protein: CASSLFDRTEASF; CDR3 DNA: TGTGCCAGCAGCTTATTCGACAGAACTGAAGCTTCCTTT
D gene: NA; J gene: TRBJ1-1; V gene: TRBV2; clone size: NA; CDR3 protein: CASSEARPAVMNTEAFF; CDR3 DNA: TGTGCCAGCAGTGAGGCCAGGCCCGCCGTTATGAACACTGAAGCTTTCTTT
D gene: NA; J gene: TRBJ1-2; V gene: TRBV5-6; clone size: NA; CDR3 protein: CASSPQVEGGYTF; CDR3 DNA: TGTGCCAGCAGCCCCCAGGTGGAAGGTGGCTACACCTTC
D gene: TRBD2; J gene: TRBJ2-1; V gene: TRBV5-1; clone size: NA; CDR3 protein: CARMREGHNEQFF; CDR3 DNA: TGCGCCCGGATGAGGGAGGGTCATAATGAGCAGTTCTTC
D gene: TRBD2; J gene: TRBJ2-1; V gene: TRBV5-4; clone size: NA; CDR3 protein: CASSREGGPYNEQFF; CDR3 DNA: TGTGCCAGCAGCCGGGAGGGGGGGCCCTACAATGAGCAGTTCTTC
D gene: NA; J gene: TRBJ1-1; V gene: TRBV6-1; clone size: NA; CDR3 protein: CASSVTGGGTEAFF; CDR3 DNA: TGTGCCAGCAGTGTGACAGGCGGAGGCACTGAAGCTTTCTTT
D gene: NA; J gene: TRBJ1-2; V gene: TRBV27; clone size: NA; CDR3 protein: CASRGWEVDTLYYGYTF; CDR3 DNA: TGTGCCAGCAGGGGGTGGGAGGTCGATACCCTATACTATGGCTACACCTTC
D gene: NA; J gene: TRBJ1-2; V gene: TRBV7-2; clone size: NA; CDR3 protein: CASSLVRESYGYTF; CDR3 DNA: TGTGCCAGCAGCTTAGTGCGGGAGTCCTATGGCTACACCTTC
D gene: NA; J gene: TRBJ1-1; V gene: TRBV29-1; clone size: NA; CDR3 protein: CSVVLLEAFF; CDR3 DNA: TGCAGCGTTGTACTGCTCGAAGCTTTCTTT
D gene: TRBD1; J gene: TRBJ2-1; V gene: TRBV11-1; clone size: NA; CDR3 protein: CASSRQGVPNEQFF; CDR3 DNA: TGTGCCAGCAGCCGACAGGGGGTCCCCAATGAGCAGTTCTTC
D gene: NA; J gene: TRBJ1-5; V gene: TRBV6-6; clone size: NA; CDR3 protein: CASSLERDNQPQHF; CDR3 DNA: TGTGCCAGCAGCCTAGAGCGGGATAATCAGCCCCAGCATTTT
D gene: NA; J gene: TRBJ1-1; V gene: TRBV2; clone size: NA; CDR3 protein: CASSGVRGVMNTEAFF; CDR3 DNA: TGTGCCAGCAGTGGGGTACGCGGAGTGATGAACACTGAAGCTTTCTTT
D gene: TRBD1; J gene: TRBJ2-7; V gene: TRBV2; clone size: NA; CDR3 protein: CASSRPGTGFHEQYF; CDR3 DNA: TGTGCCAGCAGTCGTCCCGGGACAGGGTTCCACGAGCAGTACTTC
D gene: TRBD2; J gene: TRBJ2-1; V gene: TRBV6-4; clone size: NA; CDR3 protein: CASSDKAGGGSNEQFF; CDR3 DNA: TGTGCCAGCAGTGACAAGGCCGGGGGGGGCAGCAATGAGCAGTTCTTC
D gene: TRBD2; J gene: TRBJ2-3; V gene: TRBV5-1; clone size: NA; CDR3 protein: CASSPRTSGGDTQYF; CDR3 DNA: TGCGCCAGCAGCCCTCGGACTAGCGGGGGAGATACGCAGTATTTT
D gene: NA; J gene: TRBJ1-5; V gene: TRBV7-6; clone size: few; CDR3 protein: CASSSGDGASPQHF; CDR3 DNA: TGTGCCAGCAGCTCGGGGGACGGGGCTTCGCCCCAGCATTTT
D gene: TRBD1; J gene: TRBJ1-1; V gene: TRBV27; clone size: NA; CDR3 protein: CASSLGQGLNTEAFF; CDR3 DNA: TGTGCCAGCAGTTTAGGACAGGGGTTGAACACTGAAGCTTTCTTT
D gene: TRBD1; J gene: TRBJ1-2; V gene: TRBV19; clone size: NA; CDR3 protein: CASSIDRGLRGYTF; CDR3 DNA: TGTGCCAGTAGTATAGACAGGGGGCTCCGTGGCTACACCTTC
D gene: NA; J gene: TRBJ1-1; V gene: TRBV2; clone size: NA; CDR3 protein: CASSEPSVGGEAFF; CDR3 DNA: TGTGCCAGCAGTGAACCTTCGGTCGGGGGTGAAGCTTTCTTT
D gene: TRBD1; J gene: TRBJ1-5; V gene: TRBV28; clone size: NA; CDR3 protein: CASSISPGQGLQPQHF; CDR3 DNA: TGTGCCAGCAGTATTTCCCCCGGACAGGGATTGCAGCCCCAGCATTTT
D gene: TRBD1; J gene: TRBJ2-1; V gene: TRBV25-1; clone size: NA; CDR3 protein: CASSLGQGNFNEQFF; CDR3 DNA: TGTGCCAGCAGCCTGGGACAGGGGAATTTCAATGAGCAGTTCTTC
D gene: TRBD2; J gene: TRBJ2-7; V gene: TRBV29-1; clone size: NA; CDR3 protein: CSVEASGGSYEQYF; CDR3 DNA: TGCAGCGTTGAGGCTAGCGGGGGCTCCTACGAGCAGTACTTC
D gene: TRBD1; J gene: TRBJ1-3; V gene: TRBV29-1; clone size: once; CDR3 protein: CSASRQGSHSGNTIYF; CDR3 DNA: TGCAGCGCCTCCAGACAGGGCTCTCACTCTGGAAACACCATATATTTC
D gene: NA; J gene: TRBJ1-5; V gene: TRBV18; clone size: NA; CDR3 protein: CASSLWDGGGQPQHF; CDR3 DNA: TGTGCCAGCTCACTTTGGGACGGGGGTGGTCAGCCCCAGCATTTT
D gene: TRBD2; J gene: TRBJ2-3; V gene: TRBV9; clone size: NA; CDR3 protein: CASSPRGGIGTSSSDTQYF; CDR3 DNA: TGTGCCAGCAGCCCCCGGGGGGGTATCGGGACTAGCAGTTCAGATACGCAGTATTTT
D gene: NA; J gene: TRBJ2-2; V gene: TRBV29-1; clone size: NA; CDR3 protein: CSVVGGRQGTGELFF; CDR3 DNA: TGCAGCGTTGTAGGCGGACGGCAGGGGACCGGGGAGCTGTTTTTT
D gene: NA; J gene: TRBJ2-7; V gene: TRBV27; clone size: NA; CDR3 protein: CASSSHSFSYEQYF; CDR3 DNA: TGTGCCAGCAGTTCCCACAGTTTTTCCTACGAGCAGTACTTC
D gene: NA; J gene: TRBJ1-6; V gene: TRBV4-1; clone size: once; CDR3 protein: CASSQQRIDSPLHF; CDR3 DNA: TGCGCCAGCAGCCAACAGCGAATCGATTCACCCCTCCACTTT
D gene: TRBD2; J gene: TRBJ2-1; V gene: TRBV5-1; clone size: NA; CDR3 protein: CASSLGSGPHNEQFF; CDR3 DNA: TGCGCCAGCAGCTTGGGTAGCGGGCCACACAATGAGCAGTTCTTC
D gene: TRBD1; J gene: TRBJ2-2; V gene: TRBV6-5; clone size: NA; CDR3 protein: CASSGGWPGELFF; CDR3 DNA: TGTGCCAGCTCAGGGGGATGGCCCGGGGAGCTGTTTTTT
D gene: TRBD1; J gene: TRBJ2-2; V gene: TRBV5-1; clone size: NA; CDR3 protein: CASSLGQGSTGELFF; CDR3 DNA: TGCGCCAGCAGCTTGGGACAGGGGAGCACCGGGGAGCTGTTTTTT
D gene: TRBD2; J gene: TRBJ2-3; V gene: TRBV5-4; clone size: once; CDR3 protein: CASSLVGGGRPGDTQYF; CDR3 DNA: TGTGCCAGCAGCTTGGTGGGCGGGGGGCGTCCTGGAGATACGCAGTATTTT
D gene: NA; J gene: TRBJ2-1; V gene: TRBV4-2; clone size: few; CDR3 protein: CASSRLEGEQFF; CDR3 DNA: TGTGCCAGCAGCCGACTTGAAGGCGAGCAGTTCTTC
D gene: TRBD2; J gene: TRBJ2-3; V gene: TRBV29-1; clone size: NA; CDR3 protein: CSVTSGGSTDTQYF; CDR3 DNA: TGCAGCGTGACTAGCGGAGGGAGCACAGATACGCAGTATTTT
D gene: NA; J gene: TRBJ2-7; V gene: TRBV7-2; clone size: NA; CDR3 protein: CASSLAQGRSYEQYF; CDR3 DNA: TGTGCCAGCAGCTTAGCTCAGGGGAGAAGCTACGAGCAGTACTTC
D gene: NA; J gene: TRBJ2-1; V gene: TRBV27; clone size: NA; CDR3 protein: CASAPWAPEVEQFF; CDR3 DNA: TGTGCCAGCGCCCCCTGGGCCCCGGAGGTAGAGCAGTTCTTC
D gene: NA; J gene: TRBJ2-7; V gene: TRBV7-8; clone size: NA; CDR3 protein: CASSSRFQAGEQYF; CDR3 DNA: TGTGCCAGCAGCTCCCGGTTCCAAGCGGGCGAGCAGTACTTC
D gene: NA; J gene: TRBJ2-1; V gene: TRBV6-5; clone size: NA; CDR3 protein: CASSYLTRDEQFF; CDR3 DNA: TGTGCCAGCAGTTACCTTACTAGAGATGAGCAGTTCTTC
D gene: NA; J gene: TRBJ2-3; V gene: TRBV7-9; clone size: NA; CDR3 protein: CASSFLMYIAADTQYF; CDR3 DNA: TGTGCCAGCAGCTTTTTAATGTACATAGCAGCGGATACGCAGTATTTT
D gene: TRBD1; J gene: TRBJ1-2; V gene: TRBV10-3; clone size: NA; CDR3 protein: CAIRARQGAGPKSYTF; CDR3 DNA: TGTGCCATCAGAGCCAGACAGGGCGCGGGGCCAAAGAGCTACACCTTC
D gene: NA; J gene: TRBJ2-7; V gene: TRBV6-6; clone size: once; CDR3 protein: CASSYPARENEQYF; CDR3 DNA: TGTGCCAGCAGTTATCCGGCCCGGGAGAACGAGCAGTACTTC
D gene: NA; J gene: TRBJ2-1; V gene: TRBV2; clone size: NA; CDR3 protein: CASSEGWLGGFF; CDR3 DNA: TGTGCCAGCAGTGAAGGGTGGCTGGGGGGGTTCTTC